The 14 T cell receptor beta chains in this list originate from one sample, sequenced in a study of blood T cell repertoires in COVID-19. Only in-frame clones appear in the TCRdb table, and some are missing; sequencing was by immunoSEQ multiplex PCR. The repertoire has about 59,000 clones, 70% to 90% of them found once; the top ten carry 7.2%. Sequenced sample: peripheral blood. The receptor source for this set is a man between 60 and 75 years old with acute or convalescent COVID-19.

The table lists this clone with a few counts. The V call is TRBV19, the J call TRBJ1-6, with a possible D match to TRBD1 (6 bases). Trimming cost V 5 bases and J 8 bases, with 10 bases left between them. Germline V gene lookup returns CDR1 LNHDA and CDR2 SQIVND (reference sequence). The CDR3 is made up of 13 amino acids. CDR3 loop: CASSLGQYSPLHF. For the CDR3, the DNA is TGTGCCAGTAGTCTAGGACAGTATTCACCCCTCCACTTT.

J is TRBJ2-5 and V is TRBV9, with D possibly matching TRBD2 (6 bases). This CDR3 is 14 amino acids long. The V gene lost 0 bases and the J gene lost 5 bases, with 11 bases spanning the gap. Looked up from germline, CDR1 is SGDLS and CDR2 is YYNGEE. The CDR3 protein is CASSVVGGGETQYF. CDR3 in DNA: TGTGCCAGCAGCGTAGTAGGTGGGGGGGAGACCCAGTACTTC.

This chain connects TRBV5-4 to TRBJ2-3; tentative D call: TRBD1 (6 bases). CDR1 is SGHNT and CDR2 is YYREEE in the germline V gene (reference sequence). V lost 4 bases and J 1 base, leaving 13 bases between the germline ends. The CDR3 contains 15 residues. In nucleotides, the CDR3 is TGTGCCAGCAGCACCGGGACATTACGCACAGATACGCAGTATTTT. Encoded protein: CASSTGTLRTDTQYF.

The chain has TRBV11-3 and TRBJ2-2; tentative D call: TRBD1 (5 bases). CDR3 length: 15 amino acids. V dropped 4 bases and J dropped 1 base, with 10 bases sitting between them. From germline, CDR1 is SGHNT and CDR2 YENEEA. The CDR3 here is CASSSMTVNTGELFF. Here the CDR3 DNA reads TGTGCCAGCAGCTCTATGACAGTGAACACCGGGGAGCTGTTTTTT.

V is TRBV6-1 and J is TRBJ1-5; D possibly corresponds to TRBD1 (6 bases). Trimming pared 3 bases from V and 6 bases from J, leaving 15 bases between. From germline, CDR1 is MNHNS and CDR2 SASEGT. The CDR3 has 15 residues. CDR3 DNA sequence: TGTGCCAGCAGTGAGAACAGGGTTGGTAGTCAGCCCCAGCATTTT. Its protein is CASSENRVGSQPQHF.

The genes are TRBV10-2 and TRBJ1-1; D not certain. The germline V gene encodes CDR1 WSHSY and CDR2 SAAADI. The length of the CDR3 is 15 residues. V lost 1 base, J lost 0 bases, and 9 bases lay in between. The CDR3 loop is CASSEFPNLNTEAFF. The CDR3 bases are TGCGCCAGCAGTGAGTTTCCAAACTTGAACACTGAAGCTTTCTTT.

J is TRBJ1-2 and V is TRBV18; no reliable D call. This CDR3 comprises 13 residues. Germline V gene sequence: CDR1 KGHSH, CDR2 LQKENI. Trimming removed 6 bases at V and 4 bases at J, with 12 bases between. The CDR3 DNA sequence: TGTGCCAGCTCTTCGGGGTCCCTCTATGGCTACACCTTC. This gives the protein CASSSGSLYGYTF.

CDR3 nucleotide sequence: TGTGCCAGCAGCCTACCTCCGGGACAGAACTACGAGCAGTACTTC. It specifies CASSLPPGQNYEQYF. V and J are TRBV11-3 and TRBJ2-7; 7 positions agree with TRBD1. The V gene end was trimmed by 5 bases and the J gene end by 3 bases; junction bases not matched to a gene: 10. The CDR3 has 15 residues. Germline CDR1 is SGHNT and CDR2 is YENEEA. Full variable domain (missing parts from reference TRBV11-3 and TRBJ2-7): EAGVVQSPRYKIIEKKQPVAFWCNPISGHNTLYWYLQNLGQGPELLIRYENEEAVDDSQLPKDRFSAERLKGVDSTLKIQPAELGDSAVYLCASSLPPGQNYEQYFGPGTRLTVT.

The rearrangement links TRBV7-9 to TRBJ1-6, with TRBD1 identical over 9 bases. The CDR3 has 15 residues. Germline CDR1 SEHNR, CDR2 FQNEAQ (reference sequence). The junction had 6 bases not matched to a gene; V was cut back by 5 bases and J by 7 bases. The CDR3 region is CASSPGQGLNSPLHF. CDR3 DNA sequence: TGTGCCAGCAGCCCGGGACAGGGCCTCAATTCACCCCTCCACTTT. Filled out from reference TRBV7-9 and TRBJ1-6, the complete variable domain reads DTGVSQNPRHKITKRGQNVTFRCDPISEHNRLYWYRQTLGQGPEFLTYFQNEAQLEKSRLLSDRFSAERPKGSFSTLEIQRTEQGDSAMYLCASSPGQGLNSPLHFGNGTRLTVT.

The chain combines TRBV9 with TRBJ2-1; D remains unclear. Trimming stripped 0 bases from V and 10 bases from J, with 14 bases between. Germline CDR1 and CDR2: SGDLS and YYNGEE. CDR3 size: 14 residues. The CDR3 sequence is CASSVGGIAAEQFF. CDR3 bases: TGTGCCAGCAGCGTAGGTGGCATCGCGGCGGAGCAGTTCTTC.

The chain combines TRBV7-2 with TRBJ2-7; D perhaps matches TRBD1 (6 bases). V was pared by 3 bases and J by 3 bases, with 15 bases between. The CDR3 length is 15 residues. Germline CDR1 reads SGHTA; CDR2 reads FQGNSA. CDR3 sequence (DNA): TGTGCCAGCAGCTTCCCCCAAAGGACAGACTACGAGCAGTACTTC. This translates into CASSFPQRTDYEQYF. Full variable domain (outside the CDR3, taken from reference TRBV7-2 and TRBJ2-7): GAGVSQSPSNKVTEKGKDVELRCDPISGHTALYWYRQSLGQGLEFLIYFQGNSAPDKSGLPSDRFSAERTGGSVSTLTIQRTQQEDSAVYLCASSFPQRTDYEQYFGPGTRLTVT.

In nucleotides, the CDR3 is TGTGCCAGCAGCGGAACAGGGGTTGGTGGGCAAGAGACCCAGTACTTC. As protein: CASSGTGVGGQETQYF. The chain links TRBV5-4 to TRBJ2-5; 7 bases are a match to TRBD1. The germline V gene has CDR1 SGHNT and CDR2 YYREEE (reference sequence). V lost 4 bases, J lost 2 bases, and 11 bases stayed unmatched. This CDR3 has 16 residues.

V usage is TRBV5-4 and J usage is TRBJ2-5; tentative D call: TRBD1 (5 bases). The CDR3 is made up of 15 amino acids. Germline values: CDR1 SGHNT, CDR2 YYREEE (reference sequence). V lost 4 bases and J lost 0, with 13 bases in between. CDR3 loop: CASSKDQGYQETQYF. The CDR3 DNA sequence: TGTGCCAGCAGCAAGGACCAGGGATACCAAGAGACCCAGTACTTC.

The J gene is TRBJ1-1, the V gene TRBV30; tentative D call: TRBD1 (6 bases). The CDR3 has 13 residues. V was trimmed by 0 bases and J by 6 bases, leaving 11 bases between them. In germline, CDR1 is GTSNPN, CDR2 SVGIG (reference sequence). The CDR3 nucleotides read TGTGCCTGGAGTGTAGTAGGGGGTGCTGAAGCTTTCTTT. It specifies CAWSVVGGAEAFF.